The 10 T cell receptor beta chains reported below all come from one sample, sequenced in a study of blood T cell repertoires in COVID-19. Clones were sequenced by immunoSEQ multiplex PCR, and TCRdb holds only the in-frame ones, with some missing. The sample carries about 210,000 clones, about nine tenths recorded once. The sample taken for sequencing was PBMCs or T cells enriched from blood (not recorded which). Receptors were obtained from a man aged 25 to 40 who had recovered from COVID-19.

The rearrangement uses TRBV7-6 and TRBJ2-2; 9 bases fit TRBD2. Losses at the gene ends were 7 bases for V and 6 bases for J; bases not matched to a gene: 12. Germline V gene lookup returns CDR1 SGHVS and CDR2 FNYEAQ. The CDR3 has 16 amino acids. CDR3 sequence: CASTTGGGGGPGELFF. The DNA of the CDR3 is TGTGCCAGCACCACCGGTGGCGGGGGGGGACCCGGGGAGCTGTTTTTT.

This clone appeared once. V and J are TRBV6-1 and TRBJ2-5, with 7 bases aligning to TRBD2. This CDR3 is 18 amino acids long. Germline loops: CDR1 MNHNS, CDR2 SASEGT. V dropped 2 bases and J dropped 5; count of bases not matched to a gene: 17. The DNA of the CDR3 is TGTGCCAGCAGTGAATACCGCGGACTAAGCGGGGTCTGGGAGACCCAGTACTTC. Protein sequence: CASSEYRGLSGVWETQYF.

This chain connects TRBV18 to TRBJ2-7; 10 bases agree with TRBD1. J gave up 0 bases and V 3 bases, and 5 bases lay outside the gene matches. This CDR3 is built from 16 residues. Germline CDR1 KGHSH, CDR2 LQKENI. Written as DNA, the CDR3 is TGTGCCAGCTCACCGCCCGGGACAGGGGTCTCCTACGAGCAGTACTTC. This translates into CASSPPGTGVSYEQYF.

The CDR3 spells CASSPSGSTSTNEQFF. The CDR3 DNA follows: TGTGCCAGCAGCCCCTCGGGGTCGACTAGTACCAATGAGCAGTTCTTC. The V call is TRBV5-5, the J call TRBJ2-1, with D perhaps matching TRBD2 (6 bases). CDR1 SGHKS and CDR2 YYEKEE come from the germline V gene (reference sequence). V was clipped by 4 bases and J by 6 bases, with 20 bases between them. The CDR3 consists of 16 residues.

V and J are TRBV5-1 and TRBJ1-1; 8 nucleotides agree with TRBD1. CDR1 SGHRS and CDR2 YFSETQ come from the germline V gene. V lost 4 bases to trimming and J lost 4 bases; unmatched junction nucleotides: 6. The CDR3 sequence is 14 residues long. The DNA for the CDR3 is TGCGCCAGCAGCGGTAGACAGGGGCCCACTGAAGCTTTCTTT. It encodes CASSGRQGPTEAFF.

V is TRBV18 and J is TRBJ2-2; 11 bases line up with TRBD2. CDR3 size: 16 residues. Unmatched junction bases numbered 4, after V lost 4 bases and J lost 3 bases. In germline, CDR1 is KGHSH, CDR2 LQKENI. The CDR3 region is CASSRTLAGDTGELFF. The CDR3 nucleotides are TGTGCCAGCTCACGCACACTAGCGGGGGACACCGGGGAGCTGTTTTTT.

This chain links TRBV6-6 with TRBJ2-2; the D gene is possibly TRBD2 (5 bases). The CDR3 runs 16 residues. Deletions cut 6 bases from V and 2 bases from J, with 16 bases between. Germline V gene sequence: CDR1 MNHNY, CDR2 SVGAGI (reference sequence). CDR3 nucleotide sequence: TGTGCCAGCAGCCGAGGACTCAACCCTAACACCGGGGAGCTGTTTTTT. It encodes CASSRGLNPNTGELFF.

In DNA, the CDR3 is TGCGCCAGCAGCGCGGGCTCAGGGGACACCGGGGAGCTGTTTTTT. It encodes CASSAGSGDTGELFF. The genes are TRBV5-1 and TRBJ2-2, with D perhaps matching TRBD1 (6 bases). The CDR3 is made up of 15 amino acids. V was cut by 4 bases and J by 3 bases, with 13 bases left in between. The germline V gene encodes CDR1 SGHRS and CDR2 YFSETQ.

The chain has TRBV2 and TRBJ1-1, with D maybe TRBD1 (6 bases). With 6 bases removed from V and 2 bases from J, the gap between germline ends came to 16 bases. CDR3 length: 15 amino acids. CDR1 and CDR2 (germline): SNHLY, FYNNEI. Written as DNA, the CDR3 is TGTGCCAGCAGCTCGGACAGTCAGCTAAACACTGAAGCTTTCTTT. Its translation is CASSSDSQLNTEAFF.

The J gene is TRBJ2-2, the V gene TRBV11-3; 7 bases are shared with TRBD1. Germline CDR1 and CDR2: SGHNT and YENEEA. This CDR3 has 15 residues. The J segment lost 7 bases and the V segment lost 3 bases, leaving 8 bases of the junction unmatched. Here the CDR3 DNA reads TGTGCCAGCAGCTTGGGGACAGCCCTCCACGGGGAGCTGTTTTTT. Translation: CASSLGTALHGELFF.